The 32 T cell receptor beta chains below come from one sample, sequenced in a study of Tregs in tolerant kidney transplant recipients. Related graft donors supplied nonmyeloablative bone marrow transplants, and mixed chimerism was transient. Method: immunoSEQ multiplex PCR; TCRdb's copy keeps in-frame clones and lacks some. This sample lists some 25,000 clones; its ten largest clones have roughly 4%. Here the sequenced sample was CD4+ T cells from blood (PBMCs), taken 6 months after the transplant. These receptor sequences come from a human patient who received a combined kidney and bone marrow transplant. Part of the T cell pool may stem from the graft donor.

Regarding this clone: The read terminates 3 residues before the CDR3 end, so the remaining end is supplied by the germline J gene. This chain joins TRBV24-1 and TRBJ2-2; the D is unclear. The CDR3 extends over 13 amino acids. Germline CDR1 is KGHDR and CDR2 is SFDVKD. V lost 4 bases to trimming and J lost 1 base, with 3 bases between them. The CDR3 bases that were read are TGTGCCACCAGTGAAGGGAACACCGGGGAG. Amino acid sequence: CATSEGNTGE. The whole CDR3 region reads CATSEGNTGELFF.

A remark on this clone: The read gets to within 3 residues of the CDR3 end, and the germline J gene fills in the rest. V and J are TRBV7-9 and TRBJ2-1; D unresolved. V was cut by 3 bases and J by 0 bases, with 9 bases left in between. Germline CDR1 is SEHNR and CDR2 is FQNEAQ (reference sequence). The CDR3 length is 15 residues. The CDR3 spells CASSFTASSYNEQFF. The DNA read from the CDR3 is TGTGCCAGCAGCTTTACGGCTAGCTCCTACAATGAG.

With respect to this clone: The CDR3 is cut off 3 residues early in the read; its end comes from the germline J gene. The J gene is TRBJ2-1, the V gene TRBV12-3 or TRBV12-4, with D maybe TRBD2 (5 bases). The ends were cut back, 3 bases at V and 1 base at J, with 10 bases in the middle. The length of the CDR3 is 15 residues. The CDR3 loop reads CASSFSRGSYNEQFF. The CDR3 bases that were read are TGTGCCAGCAGTTTCTCTCGGGGATCCTACAATGAG.

Turning to this clone: The read halts 3 residues ahead of the CDR3 end, with the missing end drawn from the germline J gene. This chain connects TRBV20-1 to TRBJ2-3; TRBD2 is a possible D gene (6 bases). CDR1 and CDR2 (germline): DFQATT, SNEGSKA (reference sequence). The CDR3 length is 15 residues. Trimming cost V 2 bases and J 6 bases, with 18 bases left between them. The sequenced part of the CDR3 DNA is TGCAGTGCTAGATCTTCTAGCGTCCTAGGGGATACG. The encoded protein is CSARSSSVLGDT. The whole CDR3 protein reads CSARSSSVLGDTQYF.

To note about this clone: With the read ending 3 residues before the CDR3 end, the germline J gene is used to fill in that end. This chain joins TRBV10-3 and TRBJ2-7; 10 positions agree with TRBD1. J gave up 5 bases and V 6 bases, and 7 bases lay outside the gene matches. CDR3 size: 14 residues. Germline V gene lookup returns CDR1 ENHRY and CDR2 SYGVKD. The CDR3 loop reads CAIRGTGEGNEQYF. The sequenced CDR3 bases are TGTGCCATCAGAGGGACAGGGGAAGGCAACGAG.

With respect to this clone: Coverage ceases 3 residues before the CDR3 finishes, and the germline J gene fills in the end. The rearrangement links TRBV5-1 to TRBJ1-2, with D uncertain. V lost 0 bases and J 4 bases, leaving 7 bases between the germline ends. Germline lookup yields CDR1 SGHRS and CDR2 YFSETQ. CDR3 length: 13 residues. The covered CDR3 bases are TGCGCCAGCAGCTTGGAAGCGGGCTATGGC. This sequence encodes CASSLEAGYG. The whole CDR3 sequence reads CASSLEAGYGYTF.

Points on this clone: The read finishes 3 residues shy of the CDR3 end, and the germline J gene is used to complete it. The rearrangement links TRBV7-2 to TRBJ1-2; no reliable D call. The CDR3 is made up of 15 amino acids. The germline gives CDR1 SGHTA, CDR2 FQGNSA. The sequenced part of the CDR3 DNA is TGTGCCAGCAGCTTAGCTGTAAGCGGGGTAGGGGGC. Protein sequence: CASSLAVSGVGG. The full CDR3 is CASSLAVSGVGGYTF.

Remarks on this clone: The CDR3 end is not reached by the read, which stops 3 residues before it; the germline J gene fills it in. This chain links TRBV7-8 with TRBJ1-2, with TRBD1 as a possible D gene (6 bases). Trimming removed 4 bases at V and 0 bases at J, with 15 bases between. This CDR3 has 16 residues. In germline, CDR1 is SGHVS, CDR2 FQNEAQ. CDR3: CASSSLAGATNYGYTF. CDR3 DNA (partial): TGTGCCAGCAGCTCCCTAGCAGGGGCGACTAACTATGGC.

Remarks on this clone: The CDR3 end is not reached by the read, which stops 3 residues before it; the germline J gene fills it in. The chain employs TRBV29-1 and TRBJ1-4; 10 positions agree with TRBD1. This CDR3 spans 13 amino acids. V was clipped by 1 base and J by 8 bases; unmatched bases: 1. The germline V gene encodes CDR1 SQVTM and CDR2 ANQGSEA. Partial CDR3 DNA: TGCAGCGTTGAAGTGGGACAGGGGGAAAAA. This gives the protein CSVEVGQGEK. The full CDR3 protein is CSVEVGQGEKLFF. Based on the CDR3 plus reference TRBV29-1 and TRBJ1-4, the full variable domain is SAVISQKPSRDICQRGTSLTIQCQVDSQVTMMFWYRQQPGQSLTLIATANQGSEATYESGFVIDKFPISRPNLTFSTLTVSNMSPEDSSIYLCSVEVGQGEKLFFGSGTQLSVL.

About this clone: The read terminates 3 residues before the CDR3 end, so the remaining end is supplied by the germline J gene. The chain has TRBV13 and TRBJ1-5; unclear D gene. Germline V gene sequence: CDR1 PRHDT, CDR2 FYEKMQ (reference sequence). The CDR3 loop spans 14 amino acids. V was clipped by 5 bases and J by 6 bases, with 14 bases between them. Incomplete CDR3 DNA: TGTGCCAGCAGCCCAGACAACCGGGGTCAGCCC. It is translated as CASSPDNRGQP. The whole CDR3 protein reads CASSPDNRGQPQHF.

Regarding this clone: The CDR3 is cut off 3 residues early in the read; its end comes from the germline J gene. The gene calls are TRBV2 and TRBJ2-5; the D is unclear. Looked up from germline, CDR1 is SNHLY and CDR2 is FYNNEI. The CDR3 is 12 amino acids. The V gene lost 6 bases and the J gene lost 2 bases, with 7 bases spanning the gap. The sequenced CDR3 bases are TGTGCCAGCAGAGGGCATCAAGAGACC. As protein: CASRGHQET. The complete CDR3 protein is CASRGHQETQYF.

Regarding this clone: Read sequence stops 3 residues before the CDR3 end, and the germline J gene provides the missing end. The V call is TRBV2, the J call TRBJ2-5, with D maybe TRBD1 (6 bases). The CDR3 is 14 amino acids. V was pared by 6 bases and J by 4 bases, with 15 bases between. The germline gives CDR1 SNHLY, CDR2 FYNNEI. CDR3 region: CASRIDRRAETQYF. The sequenced CDR3 bases are TGTGCCAGCAGAATTGACAGGCGAGCAGAGACC.

The CDR3 sequence: CASSPPRGKNTEAFF. The DNA read from the CDR3 is TGTGCCAGCTCACCACCCAGGGGGAAGAACACTGAA. The rearrangement uses TRBV18 and TRBJ1-1; 7 nucleotides agree with TRBD1. Sequencing ends 3 residues short of the CDR3 end; the germline J gene provides the rest. With 0 bases clipped from V and 1 base from J, the junction kept 2 bases outside the gene matches. From germline, CDR1 is KGHSH and CDR2 LQKENI. CDR3 size: 15 residues.

As concerns this clone: Read sequence stops 3 residues before the CDR3 end, and the germline J gene provides the missing end. The V and J genes are TRBV5-1 and TRBJ2-3; D unresolved. This CDR3 is 12 amino acids long. Germline CDR1 SGHRS, CDR2 YFSETQ. The V end lost 1 base, the J end lost 5 bases, and 5 bases lay between the germline ends. Partial CDR3 DNA: TGCGCCAGCAGCTTGACTGTAGATACG. Encoded protein: CASSLTVDT. In full, the CDR3 reads CASSLTVDTQYF.

As concerns this clone: The sequence runs out 3 residues before the end of the CDR3; the remainder is reconstructed from the germline J gene. Other DNA sequences of this sample code for an identical CDR3. The gene calls are TRBV2 and TRBJ2-7, with D possibly TRBD1 on 6 matching bases. The germline gives CDR1 SNHLY, CDR2 FYNNEI. V lost 9 bases, J lost 6 bases, and 21 bases lay in between. The CDR3 covers 14 residues. CDR3 DNA (partial): TGTGCCAGTACCCGAAGGGCAGGGGCGGGCGAG. The encoded protein is CASTRRAGAGE. The full CDR3 sequence reads CASTRRAGAGEQYF. The full variable domain, in which reference TRBV2 and TRBJ2-7 provide the parts outside the CDR3, is EPEVTQTPSHQVTQMGQEVILRCVPISNHLYFYWYRQILGQKVEFLVSFYNNEISEKSEIFDDQFSVERPDGSNFTLKIRSTKLEDSAMYFCASTRRAGAGEQYFGPGTRLTVT.

To note about this clone: The read terminates 3 residues ahead of where the CDR3 ends, so the germline J gene completes it. The J gene is TRBJ2-3, the V gene TRBV19, with D unclear. V dropped 5 bases and J dropped 4 bases, with 7 bases sitting between them. The CDR3 loop spans 12 amino acids. Germline loops: CDR1 LNHDA, CDR2 SQIVND (reference sequence). Partial CDR3 DNA: TGTGCCAGTAGTGAGAAGGCAGATACG. The encoded protein is CASSEKADT. The whole CDR3 sequence reads CASSEKADTQYF. The whole variable domain, filled in from reference TRBV19 and TRBJ2-3, reads DGGITQSPKYLFRKEGQNVTLSCEQNLNHDAMYWYRQDPGQGLRLIYYSQIVNDFQKGDIAEGYSVSREKKESFPLTVTSAQKNPTAFYLCASSEKADTQYFGPGTRLTVL.

As for this clone: Sequencing ends 3 residues short of the CDR3 end; the germline J gene provides the rest. The chain has TRBV13 and TRBJ2-7, with 9 bases matching TRBD2. The CDR3 has 14 residues. CDR1 and CDR2 from the germline V gene are PRHDT and FYEKMQ (reference sequence). With V trimmed by 7 bases and J by 5 bases, 9 bases remained unmatched. The sequenced CDR3 bases are TGTGCCAGCAACCCCCTAGCGGGGCCTAACGAG. Amino acid sequence: CASNPLAGPNE. The full CDR3 protein reads CASNPLAGPNEQYF.

Remarks on this clone: The CDR3 end falls 3 residues outside the read, so it is completed with the germline J gene. The V and J genes are TRBV2 and TRBJ1-5; 8 bases match TRBD1. The trim removed 5 bases at V and 4 bases at J, leaving 7 bases unmatched. Germline CDR1 is SNHLY and CDR2 is FYNNEI. The CDR3 is made up of 15 amino acids. This chain's CDR3 is CASSYRTGRNQPQHF. Incomplete CDR3 DNA: TGTGCCAGCAGTTACCGGACAGGGCGAAATCAGCCC.

For this clone: Sequencing ends 3 residues short of the CDR3 end; the germline J gene provides the rest. V gene TRBV5-1 combines with J gene TRBJ1-1, with D uncertain. Germline assignment: CDR1 SGHRS and CDR2 YFSETQ. There are 14 residues in the CDR3. Trimming pared 0 bases from V and 3 bases from J, leaving 9 bases between. The sequenced CDR3 bases are TGCGCCAGCAGCTTGGACCACGGGGACACTGAA. Its protein is CASSLDHGDTE. The whole CDR3 sequence is CASSLDHGDTEAFF.

A note on this clone: The sequenced fragment ends 3 residues before the CDR3 boundary, so the rest is inferred from the germline J gene. This chain uses TRBV6-2 or TRBV6-3 with TRBJ2-1; D not resolved. The V gene's germline CDR1 is MNHEY and CDR2 SVGEGT. V was shortened by 6 bases and J by 6 bases, with 12 bases between the two germline ends. This CDR3 contains 13 residues. The CDR3 protein is CASSPQVGNEQFF. CDR3 DNA, as far as it was read: TGTGCCAGCAGCCCTCAGGTGGGCAATGAG.

As regards this clone: The CDR3 is cut off 3 residues early in the read; its end comes from the germline J gene. J is TRBJ1-5 and V is TRBV7-6, with D possibly being TRBD1 (6 bases). V dropped 5 bases and J dropped 0 bases, with 20 bases sitting between them. The germline CDR1 and CDR2 sequences are SGHVS and FNYEAQ. This CDR3 has 18 residues. The CDR3: CASSQLGGGGGSNQPQHF. CDR3 DNA (partial): TGTGCCAGCAGCCAACTTGGTGGGGGCGGAGGTAGCAATCAGCCC. Combining the CDR3 with reference TRBV7-6 and TRBJ1-5 gives the whole variable domain GAGVSQSPRYKVTKRGQDVALRCDPISGHVSLYWYRQALGQGPEFLTYFNYEAQQDKSGLPNDRFSAERPEGSISTLTIQRTEQRDSAMYRCASSQLGGGGGSNQPQHFGDGTRLSIL.

In the case of this clone: Read data end 3 residues before the CDR3 end; the end is taken from the germline J gene. The rearrangement joins TRBV7-2 to TRBJ2-7; TRBD2 matches at 10 bases. The V and J ends lost 3 bases and 2 bases, in that order; junction bases with no gene match: 1. The CDR3 runs 14 residues. Germline lookup yields CDR1 SGHTA and CDR2 FQGNSA. The CDR3 protein is CASSLGLAPYEQYF. The CDR3 bases that were read are TGTGCCAGCAGCTTGGGACTAGCGCCCTACGAG. Combining the CDR3 with reference TRBV7-2 and TRBJ2-7 gives the whole variable domain GAGVSQSPSNKVTEKGKDVELRCDPISGHTALYWYRQSLGQGLEFLIYFQGNSAPDKSGLPSDRFSAERTGGSVSTLTIQRTQQEDSAVYLCASSLGLAPYEQYFGPGTRLTVT.

A note on this clone: Read coverage stops 3 residues before the CDR3 terminus; the germline J gene supplies the remainder. The genes are TRBV7-2 and TRBJ2-3; D perhaps matches TRBD1 (5 bases). The V end was cut by 7 bases, the J end by 3 bases, with 11 bases between. Germline CDR1 reads SGHTA; CDR2 reads FQGNSA. This CDR3 has 13 amino acids. The chain's CDR3 is CASTQKGTDTQYF. The sequenced part of the CDR3 DNA is TGTGCCAGCACCCAGAAGGGGACAGATACG.

The covered CDR3 bases are TGCGCCAGCAGCTCACGAGGGAATGAG. Protein sequence: CASSSRGNE. The full CDR3 reads CASSSRGNEQFF. The rearrangement links TRBV5-1 to TRBJ2-1; D may be TRBD2 (5 bases). With the read ending 3 residues before the CDR3 end, the germline J gene is used to fill in that end. V gave up 3 bases and J gave up 7 bases, with 8 bases separating them. Germline V lookup: CDR1 SGHRS, CDR2 YFSETQ. The CDR3 runs to 12 residues.

With regard to this clone: The missing CDR3 end, 3 residues past where the read stops, is filled in from the germline J gene. V gene TRBV20-1 combines with J gene TRBJ2-1, with 12 bases aligning to TRBD2. The CDR3 extends over 18 amino acids. The V segment lost 6 bases and the J segment 2 bases; nucleotides outside the gene matches: 14. Germline loops: CDR1 DFQATT, CDR2 SNEGSKA (reference sequence). CDR3 sequence reads: CSATRVTSGRRPYNEQFF. The sequenced part of the CDR3 DNA is TGCAGTGCCACAAGGGTGACTAGCGGGAGAAGGCCCTACAATGAG.

Remarks on this clone: The read comes to an end 3 residues before the CDR3 does, leaving the germline J gene to fill in the end. The chain couples TRBV5-4 to TRBJ1-1; a weak D match, TRBD1 (6 bases). CDR3 length: 15 residues. V was trimmed by 0 bases and J by 1 base, leaving 10 bases between them. Germline V gives CDR1 SGHNT, CDR2 YYREEE (reference sequence). The sequenced CDR3 bases are TGTGCCAGCAGCTTGGTGGGGGCCGGGAACACTGAA. This encodes CASSLVGAGNTE. The complete CDR3 sequence is CASSLVGAGNTEAFF.

A note on this clone: From the germline J gene comes the end of the CDR3, since the read stops 3 residues before it. J is TRBJ2-1 and V is TRBV7-2, with a tentative D call TRBD1 (6 bases). CDR1 is SGHTA, CDR2 FQGNSA, per germline. There are 12 residues in the CDR3. V lost 5 bases to trimming and J lost 9 bases, with 11 bases between them. This CDR3 reads CASSLNRAEQFF. Partial CDR3 DNA: TGTGCCAGCAGCCTCAACAGGGCTGAG. Using reference TRBV7-2 and TRBJ2-1 for the parts outside the CDR3, the full variable domain is GAGVSQSPSNKVTEKGKDVELRCDPISGHTALYWYRQSLGQGLEFLIYFQGNSAPDKSGLPSDRFSAERTGGSVSTLTIQRTQQEDSAVYLCASSLNRAEQFFGPGTRLTVL.

In the case of this clone: Read data end 3 residues before the CDR3 end; the end is taken from the germline J gene. The chain is built from TRBV20-1 and TRBJ2-1, with a possible D match to TRBD2 (5 bases). Trimming pared 3 bases from V and 9 bases from J, leaving 18 bases between. The CDR3 spans 14 residues. Germline loops: CDR1 DFQATT, CDR2 SNEGSKA (reference sequence). The CDR3 sequence: CSASGLGRRSEQFF. The sequenced part of the CDR3 DNA is TGCAGTGCTAGCGGACTCGGTCGTAGGAGTGAG.

Note on this clone: The read terminates 3 residues ahead of where the CDR3 ends, so the germline J gene completes it. The chain links TRBV18 to TRBJ2-2, with a weak D call TRBD2 (6 bases). Germline-derived CDR1 and CDR2 are KGHSH and LQKENI. Deletions cut 0 bases from V and 3 bases from J, with 20 bases between. The CDR3 covers 19 residues. The CDR3 loop is CASSPPHFDGGMDTGELFF. The sequenced part of the CDR3 DNA is TGTGCCAGCTCACCACCGCATTTCGATGGCGGGATGGACACCGGGGAG.

Worth noting for this clone: The read halts 3 residues ahead of the CDR3 end, with the missing end drawn from the germline J gene. This chain links TRBV19 with TRBJ1-1; possible D gene TRBD1, 5 bases. V was shortened by 7 bases and J by 5 bases, with 14 bases between the two germline ends. CDR1 is LNHDA, CDR2 SQIVND, per germline (reference sequence). This CDR3 is 13 amino acids long. The CDR3 loop reads CASIPGWVTEAFF. The covered CDR3 bases are TGTGCCAGTATCCCAGGGTGGGTTACTGAA.

Points on this clone: The read gets to within 3 residues of the CDR3 end, and the germline J gene fills in the rest. The chain employs TRBV20-1 and TRBJ1-1, with D unresolved. The CDR3 has 11 residues. Trimming left V 6 bases short and J 7 bases short, with 12 bases between. Germline V CDR1 and CDR2: DFQATT, SNEGSKA (reference sequence). The sequenced CDR3 bases are TGCAGTGCGGGTTCGGGGTTTGAA. This sequence encodes CSAGSGFE. The entire CDR3 sequence reads CSAGSGFEAFF.

Remarks on this clone: The read is 3 residues too short to cover the CDR3 end, so that end is filled in from the germline J gene. The chain couples TRBV20-1 to TRBJ2-1, with TRBD2 matching over 7 bases. The CDR3 has 14 residues. The V segment lost 3 bases and the J segment 7 bases; nucleotides outside the gene matches: 9. Germline CDR1 is DFQATT and CDR2 is SNEGSKA (reference sequence). The CDR3 protein is CSASLAGGGNEQFF. The sequenced CDR3 bases are TGCAGTGCTAGTTTAGCGGGTGGGGGAAATGAG.